The sequence of this T cell receptor (beta chain) was determined in a study of T-cell reconstitution after alpha-beta-depleted transplantation in children. Germline values: CDR1 LGHDT, CDR2 YNNKEL (reference sequence). The CDR3 has 14 amino acids. Trimming shortened V by 4 bases and J by 4 bases, and 13 bases separated the two germline ends. As regards this clonotype: Its specificity is unknown.

General study points: Among T cells one year after transplant, newly produced cells accounted for most counts and diversity. As was reported, about two months after transplant, alpha-beta T cells came from several hundred expanded graft clones.

Unique molecular identifiers were incorporated when the TCRbeta library was constructed. TCRdb used MiXCR to reprocess the PCR reads, holding one entry per CDR3 protein. Here the sample spans approximately 85,000 distinct CDR3 sequences, 15% to 18% being singletons. Here the sequenced sample was PBMCs, mostly from graft donor cells, taken 180 days after TCRalphabeta/CD19-depleted stem cell transplant. The receptor comes from a male patient aged 2 to 9 who had a stem cell transplant for acute lymphoblastic leukemia, so the T cells may come from the graft donor. The chain links TRBV3-1 to TRBJ2-5; a weak D match, TRBD2 (5 bases). The CDR3 here is CASSPTGIGETQYF. The CDR3 DNA sequence: TGTGCCAGCAGCCCGACGGGGATCGGAGAGACCCAGTACTTC.